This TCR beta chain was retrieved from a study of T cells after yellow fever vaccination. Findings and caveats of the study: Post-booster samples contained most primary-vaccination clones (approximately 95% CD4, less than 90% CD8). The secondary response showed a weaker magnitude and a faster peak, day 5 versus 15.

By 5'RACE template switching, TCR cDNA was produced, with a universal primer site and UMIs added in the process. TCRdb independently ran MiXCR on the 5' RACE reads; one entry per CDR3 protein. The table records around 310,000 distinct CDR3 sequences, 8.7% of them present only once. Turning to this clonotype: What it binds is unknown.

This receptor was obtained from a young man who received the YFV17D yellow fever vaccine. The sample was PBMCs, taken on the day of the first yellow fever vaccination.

CDR3 region: CASSHSQGRGYGYTF. The CDR3 DNA follows: TGTGCCAGCAGCCATTCCCAAGGACGGGGATATGGCTACACCTTC. V usage is TRBV3-1 and J usage is TRBJ1-2, with D uncertain. Trimming shortened V by 3 bases and J by 5 bases, and 16 bases separated the two germline ends. The CDR3 totals 15 residues. Per germline, CDR1 LGHDT and CDR2 YNNKEL (reference sequence).